This TCR beta chain was sequenced for a study of CD8+ T cells in alopecia areata. Study-wide results and limits: It was less clear whether patients shared TCRs than it was in mice, possibly because of HLA. Scalp lesions, especially in alopecia totalis/universalis, had higher clonality than normal scalp. Sequenced scalp T cells also include alphabeta T cells resident in normal skin.

This clone occurred a few times. The antigen is unknown. Other DNA sequences in this sample translate to the same CDR3. Investigators sorted PBMCs to obtain both CD4+ and CD8+ T cells. cDNA serving as the sequencing template came from extracted, reverse transcribed RNA. Libraries were prepared by immunoSEQ multiplex PCR; TCRdb keeps only in-frame clonotypes and omits some of them. Of about 140,000 clones in the sample, 50% to 60% were seen once. The sequenced sample was CD4+ T cells sorted from blood. The receptor was isolated from a human donor in good health.

CDR3 amino acids: CASSPSHNEQFF. The DNA of the CDR3 is TGTGCCAGCAGCCCAAGCCACAATGAGCAGTTCTTC. This chain links TRBV14 with TRBJ2-1, with D uncertain. Germline V CDR1 and CDR2: SGHDN, FVKESK. V lost 4 bases, J lost 5 bases, and 6 bases lay in between. The CDR3 spans 12 residues.